This T cell receptor (beta chain) appears in the sequencing data of a study of T cells in narcolepsy. The wider study: Donors had narcolepsy type 1 or type 2, or were healthy controls.

This clone was counted a single time. The antigen remains undetermined. The CDR3 totals 15 residues. Trimming left V 3 bases short and J 7 bases short, with 16 bases between. Per germline, CDR1 WNHNN and CDR2 SYGVQD (reference sequence). Overall study results and limits: Reportedly, autoreactive clonotypes were serially detected in patients' blood but not controls'.

The assay was immunoSEQ multiplex PCR, and TCRdb's table has in-frame clones only and misses some. The table records around 35,000 clones, around 83% of them present only once. The chain recombines TRBV10-1 with TRBJ2-1; a weak D match, TRBD2 (6 bases). Specimen: CD45RA- memory CD4+ T cells from PBMCs. The receptor comes from a human donor with narcolepsy. The CDR3 nucleotides are TGCGCCAGCAGTGACGGGAGCCTGGCCGTAAATGAGCAGTTCTTC. It is translated as CASSDGSLAVNEQFF.